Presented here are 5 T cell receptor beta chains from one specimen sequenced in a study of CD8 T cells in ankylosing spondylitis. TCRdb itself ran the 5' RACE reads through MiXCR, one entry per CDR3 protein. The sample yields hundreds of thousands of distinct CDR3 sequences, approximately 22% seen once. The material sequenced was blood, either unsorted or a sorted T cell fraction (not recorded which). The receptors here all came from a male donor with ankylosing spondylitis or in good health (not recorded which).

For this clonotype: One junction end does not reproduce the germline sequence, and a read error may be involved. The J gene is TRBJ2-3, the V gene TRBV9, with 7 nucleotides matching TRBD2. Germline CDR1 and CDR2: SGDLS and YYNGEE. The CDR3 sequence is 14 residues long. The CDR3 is CGSSAPLARDTQYF. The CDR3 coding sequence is TGTGGCAGCAGCGCGCCACTAGCGCGAGATACGCAGTATTTT.

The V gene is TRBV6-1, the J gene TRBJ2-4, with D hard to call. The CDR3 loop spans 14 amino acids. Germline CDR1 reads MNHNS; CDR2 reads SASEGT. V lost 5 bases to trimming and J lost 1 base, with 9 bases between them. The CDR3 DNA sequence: TGTGCCAGCAGTCCGACGTCCGCCAAAAACATTCAGTACTTC. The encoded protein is CASSPTSAKNIQYF.

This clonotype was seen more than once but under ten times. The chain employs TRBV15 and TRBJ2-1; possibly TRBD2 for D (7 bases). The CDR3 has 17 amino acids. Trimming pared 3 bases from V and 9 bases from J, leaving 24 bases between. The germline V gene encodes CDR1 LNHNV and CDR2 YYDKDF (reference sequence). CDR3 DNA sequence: TGTGCCACCAGCAGCGAGTTCTTCGGGGGGCGAGGTGGTGAGCAGTTCTTC. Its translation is CATSSEFFGGRGGEQFF.

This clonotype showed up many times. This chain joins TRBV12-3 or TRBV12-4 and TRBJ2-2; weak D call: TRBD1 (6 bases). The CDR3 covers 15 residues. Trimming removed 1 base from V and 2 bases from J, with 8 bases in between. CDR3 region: CASSLGQENTGELFF. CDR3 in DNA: TGTGCCAGCAGTTTAGGACAGGAAAACACCGGGGAGCTGTTTTTT.

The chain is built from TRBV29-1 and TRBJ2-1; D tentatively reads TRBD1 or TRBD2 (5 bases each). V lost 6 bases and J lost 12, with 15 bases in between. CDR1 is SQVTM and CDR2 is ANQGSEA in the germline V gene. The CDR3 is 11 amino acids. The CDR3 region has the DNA TGCAGCGTCCCGGGGCCTGGGGGGCAGTTCTTC. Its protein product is CSVPGPGGQFF.